The present T cell receptor (beta chain) was sequenced within a study of cytomegalovirus exposure and HLA in healthy donors. At collection, donors were nominally healthy, but unrecorded immune exposures were probable. General study results and limits: In a later analysis, most CMV-associated TCR beta chains appeared HLA-restricted. Later analysis associated a missense DCLRE1C variant with TCR beta V- and J-gene trimming.

Worth noting for this clone: The antigen remains undetermined.

60 Vbeta and 13 Jbeta primers were used in PCR. Assay: immunoSEQ multiplex PCR; the TCRdb copy retains only in-frame clones and omits some. The repertoire holds almost 200,000 clones, with 85% as singletons. The CDR3 sequence is 14 residues long. Per the germline V gene, CDR1 is LNHDA and CDR2 is SQIVND (reference sequence). Losses at the gene ends were 2 bases for V and 4 bases for J; bases not matched to a gene: 3. This sequence originates from a woman in her 50s in good health and CMV-seronegative. The sequencing sample was made of PBMCs. The chain employs TRBV19 and TRBJ1-1; 8 bases match TRBD1. CDR3 DNA sequence: TGTGCCAGTAGTATAAGGACAGGGAGCACTGAAGCTTTCTTT. Its translation: CASSIRTGSTEAFF. The full variable domain, in which reference TRBV19 and TRBJ1-1 provide the parts outside the CDR3, is DGGITQSPKYLFRKEGQNVTLSCEQNLNHDAMYWYRQDPGQGLRLIYYSQIVNDFQKGDIAEGYSVSREKKESFPLTVTSAQKNPTAFYLCASSIRTGSTEAFFGQGTRLTVV.